This paragraph covers one TCR beta chain sequence. The data were taken from a study of blood T cell repertoires in COVID-19. Study context: Samples came from the United States, Italy and Spain, spanning acute and convalescent COVID-19. The cDNA or gDNA used as material had been derived from T cells, B-cell-depleted T cells, or PBMCs.

Authors' processing steps: Reference gene primer amplification yielded estimated nucleated cell counts. Sequencing used immunoSEQ multiplex PCR; TCRdb keeps in-frame clones, though not all of them. V and J calls and clone size are given by that table; D and trimming were obtained from the DNA. The repertoire holds 100,000 or so clones, with roughly 88% as singletons. Trimming cost V 5 bases and J 5 bases, with 12 bases left between them. This CDR3 has 13 amino acids. Germline CDR1 and CDR2: LGHDT and YNNKEL (reference sequence). This receptor was obtained from a woman aged 60-75 years with acute or convalescent COVID-19. What was sequenced was peripheral blood. The chain joins TRBV3-1 (or the pseudogene TRBV3-2) to TRBJ1-1, with D perhaps matching TRBD1 (6 bases). The CDR3 DNA reads as TGTGCCAGCAGCTTACAGGGAGGGACTGAAGCTTTCTTT. Its translation is CASSLQGGTEAFF.